This TCR beta chain was recorded in a study of CD8+ T cells in alopecia areata. The wider study: Treatment ran 6 to 18 months, with 6 months of follow-up afterward.

Extracted from the samples, RNA was reverse transcribed into cDNA to serve as the sequencing template. Clones were sequenced by immunoSEQ multiplex PCR, and TCRdb holds only the in-frame ones, with some missing. The table shows around 50,000 clones, with around 96% occurring only once. The researchers isolated CD4+ and CD8+ T cells from PBMCs by sorting. Germline CDR1 is MNHEY and CDR2 is SVGAGI. The germline V and J ends were trimmed by 0 bases and 3 bases, with 9 bases remaining between them. The length of the CDR3 is 14 residues. The sequences come from CD8+ T cells sorted from blood, collected at week 0. The chain carries TRBV6-5 and TRBJ2-7; D is undetermined. The origin of this receptor is a human donor with alopecia areata. CDR3 sequence (DNA): TGTGCCAGCAGTTACTCTGGGCAGGTCTACGAGCAGTACTTC. As protein: CASSYSGQVYEQYF.